The 25 T cell receptor beta chains presented below share a single source sample, sequenced in a study of control samples from healthy donors and cancer patients. Sequencing used immunoSEQ multiplex PCR; TCRdb keeps in-frame clones, though not all of them. Of 150,000 to 200,000 clones in the sample, around nine tenths were seen once. The sample was blood. Receptor source: a man aged 25 to 45 in good health.

The genes are TRBV30 and TRBJ2-3, with D possibly matching TRBD2 (5 bases). Per the germline V gene, CDR1 is GTSNPN and CDR2 is SVGIG (reference sequence). V dropped 0 bases and J dropped 6 bases, with 10 bases sitting between them. The CDR3 consists of 13 residues. CDR3 sequence (DNA): TGTGCCTGGAGTGTACCAGGAGGCGATACGCAGTATTTT. Translation gives CAWSVPGGDTQYF. Variable domain in full (rest from reference TRBV30 and TRBJ2-3): SQTIHQWPATLVQPVGSPLSLECTVEGTSNPNLYWYRQAAGRGLQLLFYSVGIGQISSEVPQNLSASRPQDRQFILSSKKLLLSDSGFYLCAWSVPGGDTQYFGPGTRLTVL.

This chain uses TRBV5-5 with TRBJ2-1; D unresolved. V lost 4 bases and J 0 bases, leaving 11 bases between the germline ends. The germline V gene has CDR1 SGHKS and CDR2 YYEKEE (reference sequence). The CDR3 has 15 residues. The CDR3 DNA follows: TGTGCCAGCAGCCTGCCTAGGAGCTCCTACAATGAGCAGTTCTTC. Its protein is CASSLPRSSYNEQFF.

This chain links TRBV7-2 with TRBJ2-7; TRBD1 agrees at 8 bases. Looked up from germline, CDR1 is SGHTA and CDR2 is FQGNSA. This CDR3 is built from 14 residues. V was clipped by 7 bases and J by 2 bases; unmatched bases: 7. CDR3 residues: CASKAQGVTYEQYF. The CDR3 DNA reads as TGTGCCAGCAAAGCACAGGGGGTCACCTACGAGCAGTACTTC.

This rearrangement joins TRBV19 to TRBJ2-1; possible D gene TRBD1, 5 bases. V was cut by 5 bases and J by 6 bases, with 11 bases left in between. CDR1 is LNHDA, CDR2 SQIVND, per germline (reference sequence). The CDR3 covers 13 residues. Written as DNA, the CDR3 is TGTGCCAGTAGTGCCGACAGTGGCAATGAGCAGTTCTTC. This codes for CASSADSGNEQFF.

The V gene is TRBV3-1 (or the pseudogene TRBV3-2), the J gene TRBJ2-2; D is uncertain. V was cut by 5 bases and J by 0 bases, with 10 bases left in between. CDR3 size: 15 residues. CDR1 and CDR2 (germline): LGHDT, YNNKEL (reference sequence). This CDR3 is CASSKRLSNTGELFF. For the CDR3, the DNA is TGTGCCAGCAGCAAACGCCTATCGAACACCGGGGAGCTGTTTTTT.

V is TRBV6-1 and J is TRBJ2-7, with D hard to call. CDR3 length equals 12 residues. Trimming left V 2 bases short and J 3 bases short, with 5 bases between. Germline-derived CDR1 and CDR2 are MNHNS and SASEGT. The CDR3 nucleotides read TGTGCCAGCAGTGAACCACTCTACGAGCAGTACTTC. Residues: CASSEPLYEQYF.

This chain connects TRBV2 to TRBJ2-7; D not certain. V was clipped by 4 bases and J by 6 bases, with 7 bases between them. The CDR3 consists of 11 residues. The germline CDR1 and CDR2 sequences are SNHLY and FYNNEI. In DNA form, the CDR3 reads TGTGCCAGCAGTGGACACAGCGAGCAGTACTTC. Encoded protein: CASSGHSEQYF.

In DNA form, the CDR3 reads TGTGCCAGCAGTCGTCTTCGGATAACCGGGGAGCTGTTTTTT. It is translated as CASSRLRITGELFF. The rearrangement uses TRBV28 and TRBJ2-2; D remains unclear. This CDR3 region has 14 residues. The germline V gene encodes CDR1 MDHEN and CDR2 SYDVKM. V lost 5 bases and J lost 5, with 12 bases in between. The full variable domain, in which reference TRBV28 and TRBJ2-2 provide the parts outside the CDR3, is DVKVTQSSRYLVKRTGEKVFLECVQDMDHENMFWYRQDPGLGLRLIYFSYDVKMKEKGDIPEGYSVSREKKERFSLILESASTNQTSMYLCASSRLRITGELFFGEGSRLTVL.

The genes are TRBV2 and TRBJ2-3; no reliable D call. The CDR3 sequence is 16 residues long. Trimming stripped 7 bases from V and 0 bases from J, with 17 bases between. Looked up from germline, CDR1 is SNHLY and CDR2 is FYNNEI. The CDR3 spells CASTSRGLTSTDTQYF. CDR3 sequence (DNA): TGTGCCAGCACGTCGAGAGGCTTAACTAGCACAGATACGCAGTATTTT.

CDR3 bases: TGTGCCAGCAGCCCCGGACTAGCGGGGGTTTACAATGAGCAGTTCTTC. It codes for CASSPGLAGVYNEQFF. V usage is TRBV7-7 and J usage is TRBJ2-1; TRBD2 matches at 13 bases. The V gene's germline CDR1 is SSHAT and CDR2 FNYEAQ (reference sequence). The CDR3 consists of 16 residues. The V segment lost 5 bases and the J segment 4 bases; nucleotides outside the gene matches: 5.

The chain links TRBV4-1 to TRBJ1-2; 8 positions match TRBD1. The CDR3 has 15 residues. V gave up 5 bases and J gave up 0 bases; unmatched junction bases: 5. Germline V gives CDR1 MGHRA, CDR2 YSYEKL. The CDR3 sequence: CASSASTGANYGYTF. CDR3 nucleotides: TGCGCCAGCAGCGCCTCGACAGGGGCTAACTATGGCTACACCTTC.

J is TRBJ2-5 and V is TRBV19, with D maybe TRBD2 (5 bases). The CDR3 consists of 13 residues. CDR1 is LNHDA and CDR2 is SQIVND in the germline V gene (reference sequence). V was pared by 5 bases and J by 2 bases, with 9 bases between. The CDR3 DNA follows: TGTGCCAGTAGTGGAACTAGACAAGAGACCCAGTACTTC. Its translation: CASSGTRQETQYF.

This clone was detected once. V is TRBV19 and J is TRBJ2-5; the match to TRBD2 covers 7 bases. Trimming removed 5 bases from V and 6 bases from J; junction bases left unmatched: 18. Germline CDR1 is LNHDA and CDR2 is SQIVND (reference sequence). This CDR3 is built from 17 residues. This CDR3 is CASSPSRRAGEEKTQYF. The CDR3 DNA reads TGTGCCAGTAGTCCCTCGAGACGGGCGGGAGAGGAAAAGACCCAGTACTTC.

The chain uses TRBV7-2 and TRBJ1-2; D gene ambiguous. This CDR3 spans 17 amino acids. Looked up from germline, CDR1 is SGHTA and CDR2 is FQGNSA. V gave up 4 bases and J gave up 0 bases, with 18 bases separating them. This chain's CDR3 is CASSSPPGRRTNYGYTF. CDR3 bases: TGTGCCAGCAGCTCCCCCCCGGGGAGACGGACTAACTATGGCTACACCTTC.

The chain recombines TRBV11-1 with TRBJ2-7; perhaps TRBD1 as D (5 bases). The V end lost 5 bases, the J end lost 0 bases, and 11 bases lay between the germline ends. Germline V gives CDR1 SGHAT, CDR2 FQDESV (reference sequence). This CDR3 is 14 amino acids long. The CDR3 DNA is TGTGCCAGCAGCATAAGGACATTCTCCTACGAGCAGTACTTC. Translated: CASSIRTFSYEQYF.

The V and J genes are TRBV19 and TRBJ2-2; D might be TRBD2 (6 bases). The V and J ends lost 4 bases and 7 bases respectively, with 22 bases between them. CDR3 size: 17 residues. Germline lookup yields CDR1 LNHDA and CDR2 SQIVND (reference sequence). The DNA for the CDR3 is TGTGCCAGTAGTAAGGGTCGGGGACTCTCTCTGGGCGGGGAGCTGTTTTTT. Amino acids: CASSKGRGLSLGGELFF.

The chain links TRBV5-1 to TRBJ1-3; unclear D gene. Germline lookup yields CDR1 SGHRS and CDR2 YFSETQ. With 4 bases removed from V and 5 bases from J, the gap between germline ends came to 16 bases. The CDR3 totals 15 residues. As DNA, the CDR3 is TGCGCCAGCAGCATATCCCCCGGGAATAGAAACACCATATATTTT. Amino acid sequence: CASSISPGNRNTIYF.

This chain joins TRBV27 and TRBJ1-1; unclear D gene. V was clipped by 1 base and J by 1 base, with 10 bases between them. CDR3 length equals 15 residues. Germline CDR1 is MNHEY and CDR2 is SMNVEV (reference sequence). CDR3 nucleotides: TGTGCCAGCAGTTTATTGATCGGTGGGAACACTGAAGCTTTCTTT. This gives the protein CASSLLIGGNTEAFF.

The chain is built from TRBV29-1 and TRBJ2-1; 9 bases match TRBD1. Trimming cost V 7 bases and J 4 bases; bases outside gene matches: 5. CDR1 and CDR2 (germline): SQVTM, ANQGSEA. The CDR3 consists of 13 residues. The CDR3 region has the DNA TGCAGCGCCCGGGACAGGGATTACAATGAGCAGTTCTTC. This gives the protein CSARDRDYNEQFF.

The chain joins TRBV3-1 (or the pseudogene TRBV3-2) to TRBJ2-3; TRBD2 agrees at 9 bases. CDR3 length: 16 residues. Germline CDR1 and CDR2: LGHDT and YNNKEL (reference sequence). The V segment lost 4 bases and the J segment 6 bases; nucleotides outside the gene matches: 11. CDR3 protein: CASSRPGAGGADTQYF. CDR3 coding DNA: TGTGCCAGCAGCCGACCGGGGGCGGGGGGGGCTGATACGCAGTATTTT.

The chain links TRBV19 to TRBJ2-3, with D possibly matching TRBD2 (6 bases). The CDR3 is 14 amino acids. Between the trimmed V and J ends, which lost 1 base and 5 bases, there was a span of 10 bases. Germline CDR1 and CDR2: LNHDA and SQIVND (reference sequence). The CDR3 loop is CASSIGGEGDTQYF. The CDR3 coding sequence is TGTGCCAGTAGTATAGGGGGGGAAGGAGATACGCAGTATTTT. Combining the CDR3 with reference TRBV19 and TRBJ2-3 gives the whole variable domain DGGITQSPKYLFRKEGQNVTLSCEQNLNHDAMYWYRQDPGQGLRLIYYSQIVNDFQKGDIAEGYSVSREKKESFPLTVTSAQKNPTAFYLCASSIGGEGDTQYFGPGTRLTVL.

V gene TRBV10-1 combines with J gene TRBJ2-1, with 9 nucleotides matching TRBD2. The CDR3 is made up of 17 amino acids. The germline CDR1 and CDR2 sequences are WNHNN and SYGVQD (reference sequence). V lost 3 bases, J lost 1 base, and 7 bases stayed unmatched. CDR3 region: CASSDSIAGASYNEQFF. In DNA form, the CDR3 reads TGCGCCAGCAGTGACTCGATAGCGGGAGCTTCCTACAATGAGCAGTTCTTC.

This chain uses TRBV5-1 with TRBJ2-1; 12 bases map to TRBD2. The CDR3 covers 16 residues. CDR1 is SGHRS and CDR2 is YFSETQ in the germline V gene. The V gene end was trimmed by 3 bases and the J gene end by 1 base; junction bases not matched to a gene: 2. CDR3 sequence: CASSSTSGSSYNEQFF. For the CDR3, the DNA is TGCGCCAGCAGCTCGACTAGCGGGAGTTCCTACAATGAGCAGTTCTTC.

J is TRBJ1-1 and V is TRBV20-1; D call uncertain. V lost 4 bases to trimming and J lost 6 bases, with 6 bases between them. The CDR3 runs 10 residues. CDR1 and CDR2 from the germline V gene are DFQATT and SNEGSKA (reference sequence). CDR3 bases: TGCAGTGCTATCACCCCTGAAGCTTTCTTT. Protein product: CSAITPEAFF.

The J gene is TRBJ2-7, the V gene TRBV19; no clear D. CDR1 and CDR2 from the germline V gene are LNHDA and SQIVND (reference sequence). The CDR3 is 14 residues long. Trimming cost V 1 base and J 2 bases, with 9 bases left between them. CDR3 DNA: TGTGCCAGTAGTATAGGGACGGAAACCTACGAGCAGTACTTC. This translates into CASSIGTETYEQYF.